Shown below are 21 T cell receptor beta chains from a single sample sequenced in a study of tumor-infiltrating lymphocytes in glioblastoma multiforme. TCRB libraries came from RNA via three nested multiplex PCR rounds. TCRdb itself ran the multiplex PCR reads through MiXCR, one entry per CDR3 protein. The profile covers fewer than 15,000 distinct CDR3 sequences, with 60% to 75% appearing a single time and around 33% taken by the ten largest. The sequenced material came from brain tumor tissue. These receptors originate from a male donor with glioblastoma.

This chain links TRBV6-2 or TRBV6-3 with TRBJ2-7; D gene uncertain. Deletions cut 7 bases from V and 4 bases from J, with 11 bases between. Germline assignment: CDR1 MNHEY and CDR2 SVGEGT. This CDR3 has 12 residues. CDR3 nucleotide sequence: TGTGCCAGCAAAGCAATCGGGTACGAGCAGTACTTC. Translating gives CASKAIGYEQYF.

The chain couples TRBV28 to TRBJ1-1; no clear D gene. Germline V CDR1 and CDR2: MDHEN, SYDVKM. The CDR3 is 13 residues long. The V gene lost 1 base and the J gene lost 5 bases, with 8 bases spanning the gap. In DNA form, the CDR3 reads TGTGCCAGCAGTTTATTACGACGAACTGAAGCTTTCTTT. Translation: CASSLLRRTEAFF.

V gene TRBV11-2 combines with J gene TRBJ2-2; D not certain. V gave up 7 bases and J gave up 7 bases, with 34 bases separating them. The germline V gene encodes CDR1 SGHAT and CDR2 FQNNGV. The CDR3 covers 20 residues. The CDR3 sequence: CASTPSFGQGLVVDIGELFF. Here the CDR3 DNA reads TGTGCCAGCACCCCCTCATTCGGCCAAGGGCTAGTGGTAGACATCGGGGAGCTGTTTTTT.

This clonotype was observed a handful of times. This chain joins TRBV5-5 and TRBJ1-5, with TRBD1 matching 9 bases. J was trimmed by 3 bases and V by 5 bases; bases with no gene match: 6. This CDR3 has 15 residues. The germline gives CDR1 SGHKS, CDR2 YYEKEE (reference sequence). Written as DNA, the CDR3 is TGTGCCAGCAGTCACAGGGGGCTTTTCAATCAGCCCCAGCATTTT. Translation: CASSHRGLFNQPQHF.

For this clonotype: The CDR3 end shows no conserved phenylalanine or tryptophan, and so a read error is likely. It is unclear where the CDR3 begins or ends on the DNA, so no DNA is shown, and the CDR3 is as TCRdb lists it. CDR3: CASSYGISGGMYEQYL. The gene calls are TRBV6-5 and TRBJ2-7; the table's D call, TRBD2, has no DNA check behind it. Looked up from germline, CDR1 is MNHEY and CDR2 is SVGAGI. The CDR3 is 16 residues long, ends included.

Turning to this clonotype: Mismatch with germline at one junction end may stem from a read error. This rearrangement joins TRBV6-2 or TRBV6-3 to TRBJ2-3; TRBD2 matches at 11 bases. The CDR3 is 17 amino acids. Germline-derived CDR1 and CDR2 are MNHEY and SVGEGT. The CDR3 reads CVSSYTTSGAYADTQYF. In nucleotides, the CDR3 is TGTGTCAGCAGTTACACGACTAGCGGGGCATACGCAGATACGCAGTATTTT.

This clonotype was observed a few times. V usage is TRBV10-1 and J usage is TRBJ2-1, with 9 nucleotides matching TRBD2. CDR3 length: 14 residues. The germline V gene encodes CDR1 WNHNN and CDR2 SYGVQD (reference sequence). With V trimmed by 5 bases and J by 8 bases, 7 bases remained unmatched. The CDR3 sequence is CASSSSGTWDEQFF. The CDR3 DNA sequence: TGCGCCAGCAGTTCTAGCGGGACGTGGGATGAGCAGTTCTTC.

On this clonotype: The junction departs from the called germline gene at one end, perhaps through a read error. The chain combines TRBV7-8 with TRBJ2-7; TRBD1 is a possible D gene (6 bases). CDR1 is SGHVS, CDR2 FQNEAQ, per germline. There are 12 residues in the CDR3. The DNA for the CDR3 is TGTGGCAGCAGCAACAGGGTCCACAAGCAGTACTTC. Its protein is CGSSNRVHKQYF.

Turning to this clonotype: The conserved phenylalanine or tryptophan is not found at the CDR3 terminus, so this likely reflects a read error. It is unclear where the CDR3 begins or ends on the DNA, so no DNA is shown, and the CDR3 is as TCRdb lists it. The genes are TRBV4-1 and TRBJ2-3; TRBD1, the table's D call, was not compared with the DNA. Per germline, CDR1 MGHRA and CDR2 YSYEKL. The CDR3 sequence runs 17 residues, both termini included. The CDR3 protein is CASSQRTGGSSTDTQYL.

This clonotype turned up a few times. V and J are TRBV6-5 and TRBJ2-3; D call uncertain. Germline CDR1 and CDR2: MNHEY and SVGAGI. The V end lost 2 bases, the J end lost 2 bases, and 11 bases lay between the germline ends. The CDR3 has 15 residues. The CDR3 here is CASSYRRPATDTQYF. Written as DNA, the CDR3 is TGTGCCAGCAGTTACCGGCGACCGGCCACAGATACGCAGTATTTT.

For the CDR3, the DNA is TGCAGCGTTGATATGGGGGGGGTATCTGGGGCCAACGTCCTGACTTTC. Its translation is CSVDMGGVSGANVLTF. V usage is TRBV29-1 and J usage is TRBJ2-6, with 7 bases that match TRBD2. The germline gives CDR1 SQVTM, CDR2 ANQGSEA. V was pared by 3 bases and J by 1 base, with 6 bases of the junction left unmatched. This CDR3 contains 16 residues.

As regards this clonotype: Given a much more abundant clone one base away, this may be a read error. The rearrangement joins TRBV5-6 to TRBJ2-3; no definite D call. This CDR3 is built from 13 residues. Germline V gene sequence: CDR1 SGHDT, CDR2 YYEEEE. The CDR3 is CVSSLVVADTQYF. The CDR3 DNA sequence: TGTGTCAGCAGCTTGGTCGTGGCAGACACGCAGTATTTT. Based on the CDR3 plus reference TRBV5-6 and TRBJ2-3, the full variable domain is DAGVTQSPTHLIKTRGQQVTLRCSPKSGHDTVSWYQQALGQGPQFIFQYYEEEERQRGNFPDRFSGHQFPNYSSELNVNALLLGDSALYLCVSSLVVADTQYFGPGTRLTVL.

As to this clonotype: A read error may explain this, as a much larger clone is one base away. The CDR3 DNA is TGTGCCAGCCAACACACCCTGGGGCGGGAGGGCCCAAATGAGCAGTTCTTC. Its protein product is CASQHTLGREGPNEQFF. The J gene is TRBJ2-1, the V gene TRBV28; 9 bases are a match to TRBD2. The ends lost 8 bases at V and 7 bases at J; junction bases unmatched: 18. The CDR3 runs 17 residues. Germline CDR1 is MDHEN and CDR2 is SYDVKM.

In regard to this clonotype: The conserved closing phenylalanine or tryptophan is absent in this CDR3, likely reflecting a read error. The chain joins TRBV11-2 to TRBJ2-2; D unresolved. V lost 5 bases and J lost 6, with 13 bases in between. CDR1 SGHAT and CDR2 FQNNGV come from the germline V gene. The CDR3 runs 14 residues. The CDR3 here is CASSHGSDPGELFS. For the CDR3, the DNA is TGTGCCAGCAGCCACGGATCAGACCCCGGGGAGCTGTTTTCT.

Details on this clonotype: A junction boundary mismatches the germline segment, possibly from a read error. V and J are TRBV28 and TRBJ2-1; TRBD2 matches at 9 bases. The CDR3 spans 15 residues. The germline gives CDR1 MDHEN, CDR2 SYDVKM. The CDR3 DNA reads as TGTGCCAGCAGAAGGGTAGCGGGAGCTGGCAGTGAGCGGTTCTTC. It translates to CASRRVAGAGSERFF.

The CDR3: CASSADRGAGNTIYF. CDR3 nucleotides: TGTGCCAGCAGCGCGGACAGGGGAGCTGGAAACACCATATATTTT. J is TRBJ1-3 and V is TRBV11-1; 9 nucleotides align to TRBD1. V shed 5 bases, J shed 2 bases, and the junction held 4 bases outside the gene matches. Germline loops: CDR1 SGHAT, CDR2 FQDESV (reference sequence). The CDR3 runs to 15 residues.

The chain uses TRBV3-1 and TRBJ2-5; D remains unclear. The V end lost 0 bases, the J end lost 1 base, and 12 bases lay between the germline ends. The CDR3 sequence is 16 residues long. Germline lookup yields CDR1 LGHDT and CDR2 YNNKEL (reference sequence). Written as DNA, the CDR3 is TGTGCCAGCAGCCAAGATGTGACTTTAACCCAAGAGACCCAGTACTTC. This codes for CASSQDVTLTQETQYF.

Notes on this clonotype: One junction end does not reproduce the germline sequence, and a read error may be involved. The chain employs TRBV6-1 and TRBJ2-1, with D perhaps matching TRBD2 (6 bases). Germline CDR1 reads MNHNS; CDR2 reads SASEGT. This CDR3 is built from 15 residues. The CDR3 DNA reads as TGTGCCAGCAGACAACTAGCAGGAGACTACAATGAGCAGATCTTC. Its protein product is CASRQLAGDYNEQIF.

The DNA for the CDR3 is TGTGCCAGCAGCCTCGCCGTACAGGGAACTCATAACACTGAAGCTTTCTTT. It encodes CASSLAVQGTHNTEAFF. The chain is built from TRBV4-2 and TRBJ1-1, with D maybe TRBD1 (6 bases). V was trimmed by 4 bases and J by 2 bases, leaving 20 bases between them. Germline V CDR1 and CDR2: LGHNA, YNFKEQ. The CDR3 has 17 residues.

The chain couples TRBV5-1 to TRBJ2-1; D call uncertain. The CDR3 runs to 14 residues. Trimming left V 1 base short and J 0 bases short, with 5 bases between. CDR1 is SGHRS and CDR2 is YFSETQ in the germline V gene. This CDR3 is CASSLPSSYNEQFF. The CDR3 DNA reads TGCGCCAGCAGCTTGCCGAGCTCCTACAATGAGCAGTTCTTC.

The sample holds many counts of this clonotype. The V gene is TRBV10-3, the J gene TRBJ2-1; TRBD1 or TRBD2 may be the D gene (6 bases each). The CDR3 consists of 15 residues. Germline V gene sequence: CDR1 ENHRY, CDR2 SYGVKD. V lost 3 bases to trimming and J lost 4 bases, with 13 bases between them. CDR3 amino acids: CAISDGGRGYNEQFF. The CDR3 DNA follows: TGTGCCATCAGTGATGGGGGGCGCGGGTACAATGAGCAGTTCTTC.